This TCR beta chain was profiled in a study of blood T cells in healthy people across ages. With a J-beta primer mix and a sample-barcoded 5' primer, a second PCR ran about 6 to 11 cycles. TCRdb analysed the 5' RACE reads with MiXCR anew, one entry per CDR3 protein. The repertoire holds roughly 800,000 distinct CDR3 sequences, with 20% to 25% as singletons. Study findings and constraints: The study regarded diversity estimates from one million T cells as underestimates.

The CDR3 has 16 amino acids. The V gene lost 5 bases and the J gene lost 1 base, with 14 bases spanning the gap. Germline values: CDR1 SGHVS, CDR2 FQNEAQ. Comments on this clonotype: What it binds is unknown.

These records were also assigned to another study, of T cells of mothers and their children. That paper states: All donors were healthy and Caucasian; they were a few mothers and their six children. None of the identified T cell clones proved to be persistent microchimeric clones.

This TCR was recovered from a boy aged 5-17 years in good health. Sequences were obtained from blood. The chain links TRBV7-8 to TRBJ2-2, with a weak D call TRBD2 (7 bases). The DNA for the CDR3 is TGTGCCAGCAGCCCTAGCGGCAGGGGGAACACCGGGGAGCTGTTTTTT. Translated, it gives CASSPSGRGNTGELFF.